This is a list of T cell receptor beta chains from one sample in a study of molecular identifiers for immune sequencing clone quantification. MiXCR, applied by TCRdb to the PCR reads, yields one record per CDR3 protein. The sample holds some 320,000 distinct CDR3 sequences, 20% to 25% seen once. Sequenced input: naive CD8+ T cells from blood, with Jurkat cell RNA spiked in. Receptor source: a human donor in good health. Some libraries in this study had Jurkat cell RNA spiked in. CDR3s include the opening cysteine and the closing phenylalanine or tryptophan. D genes are given only for firm matches. Rows may omit the clone size; those that give it use once, few, many or a size class.

14	-	many	TRBV29-1	TRBJ2-7	TGCAGCGTTGAGGGGGTAGGGGAAGCATACGAGCAGTACTTC	CSVEGVGEAYEQYF
14	-	many	TRBV29-1	TRBJ1-2	TGCAGCGTTGACAGGGACACTTCTAACTATGGCTACACCTTC	CSVDRDTSNYGYTF
16	TRBD1	many	TRBV6-5	TRBJ1-2	TGTGCCAGCAGTTACTCATCAGGGGGCAACAACTATGGCTACACCTTC	CASSYSSGGNNYGYTF
13	-	few	TRBV30	TRBJ1-1	TGTGCCTGGAGTGGAGGGGGACGGACTGAAGCTTTCTTT	CAWSGGGRTEAFF
12	-	few	TRBV20-1	TRBJ2-7	TGCAGTGTCCCGACGGCCTCCTACGAGCAGTACTTC	CSVPTASYEQYF
14	-	many	TRBV29-1	TRBJ1-2	TGCAGCGTCCTCTACTGGACAGCTAACTATGGCTACACCTTC	CSVLYWTANYGYTF
14	TRBD1	-	TRBV27	TRBJ1-5	TGTGCCAGCAAAAGCCGGGACAGTTATCAGCCCCAGCATTTT	CASKSRDSYQPQHF
14	-	many	TRBV5-6	TRBJ2-7	TGTGCCAGCAGCTTGGGGCTAGCCACCTACGAGCAGTACTTC	CASSLGLATYEQYF
14	TRBD1	many	TRBV7-2	TRBJ1-1	TGTGCCAGCAGCCTACTAACAGGGGGGACTGAAGCTTTCTTT	CASSLLTGGTEAFF
13	-	many	TRBV20-1	TRBJ1-1	TGCAGTGCTAGAGAGGGGGGGGACCATGAAGCTTTCTTT	CSAREGGDHEAFF
17	TRBD2	-	TRBV6-2/TRBV6-3	TRBJ2-1	TGTGCCAGCAGTTACTCGATCGTAGCGGGAGCCTACAATGAGCAGTTCTTC	CASSYSIVAGAYNEQFF
14	-	many	TRBV27	TRBJ2-1	TGTGCCAGCAGTTTCAGCGGGTCCTACAATGAGCAGTTCTTC	CASSFSGSYNEQFF
14	-	many	TRBV20-1	TRBJ2-3	TGCAGTGCTAGAGAGGGGCTCGGCACAGATACGCAGTATTTT	CSAREGLGTDTQYF
15	TRBD1	many	TRBV12-3/TRBV12-4	TRBJ2-7	TGTGCCAGCAGTTTAGAGGGGACAGGATACTACGAGCAGTACTTC	CASSLEGTGYYEQYF
15	TRBD1	-	TRBV20-1	TRBJ1-4	TGCAGTGCTCGACGTACGACAGGGAGGGGTGAAAAACTGCTTTTT	CSARRTTGRGEKLLF
14	-	many	TRBV28	TRBJ1-4	TGTGCCAGCGGTGCGGGACACCGAAATGAAAAACTGTTTTTT	CASGAGHRNEKLFF
12	-	many	TRBV30	TRBJ1-1	TGTGCCTGGAACTCGCGGGGGCTTGAAGCTTTCTTT	CAWNSRGLEAFF
15	-	few	TRBV19	TRBJ2-7	TGTGCCAGTAGCCCGGGTGCTAGGCTTACCTACGAGCAGTACTTC	CASSPGARLTYEQYF
16	TRBD1	many	TRBV7-9	TRBJ1-1	TGTGCCAGCAGCTTACTGACAGGGGGCAGTAGCCCTGAAGCTTTCTTT	CASSLLTGGSSPEAFF
18	-	-	TRBV6-2/TRBV6-3	TRBJ1-3	TGTGCCAGCAGTTCTGCGGCAGGGACTCGTTACTCTGGAAACACCATATATTTT	CASSSAAGTRYSGNTIYF
13	-	-	TRBV27	TRBJ2-3	TGTGCCAGCAGTTTTGGCGCCACAGATACGCAGTATTTT	CASSFGATDTQYF
14	TRBD1	many	TRBV20-1	TRBJ2-5	TGCAGTGCTAGATCAGGACAGGTTCAAGAGACCCAGTACTTC	CSARSGQVQETQYF
14	TRBD1	many	TRBV7-9	TRBJ1-6	TGTGCCAGCTGGGACAGTCGCTATAATTCACCCCTCCACTTT	CASWDSRYNSPLHF
13	-	-	TRBV20-1	TRBJ1-2	TGCAGTGCTAGAACAGGAAAGGACTATGGCTACACCTTC	CSARTGKDYGYTF
16	-	few	TRBV4-3	TRBJ2-6	TGCGCCAGCAGCCAAGATCACGGGTTCGGGGCCAACGTCCTGACTTTC	CASSQDHGFGANVLTF
16	TRBD1	few	TRBV27	TRBJ2-7	TGTGCCAGCAGTACCGCGACAGGGAGTTATTACTACGAGCAGTACTTC	CASSTATGSYYYEQYF
14	-	many	TRBV6-2/TRBV6-3	TRBJ2-2	TGTGCCAGCACAGACATCACGAACACCGGGGAGCTGTTTTTT	CASTDITNTGELFF
17	-	-	TRBV27	TRBJ1-1	TGTGCCAGCAGTTTACTAGGGGTCACCCGACTGAACACTGAAGCTTTCTTT	CASSLLGVTRLNTEAFF
16	TRBD2	many	TRBV5-8	TRBJ2-3	TGTGCCAGCAGCTTTTCACTAGCGGTTACCACAGATACGCAGTATTTT	CASSFSLAVTTDTQYF
16	-	many	TRBV21-1	TRBJ1-5	TGTGCCAGCAGCCCCCGAGCAGGGAATAGCAATCAGCCCCAGCATTTT	CASSPRAGNSNQPQHF
16	-	many	TRBV12-3/TRBV12-4	TRBJ2-4	TGTGCCAGCAGTTTACCCCCCGGGACCCCGAGCAACATTCAGTACTTC	CASSLPPGTPSNIQYF
15	TRBD2	few	TRBV7-6	TRBJ2-3	TGTGCCAGCAGCTTAGCCCGGGGGGGCACAGATACGCAGTATTTT	CASSLARGGTDTQYF
15	TRBD2	few	TRBV20-1	TRBJ2-7	TGCAGTGCTAGAGCCATGACTAGCGGGGGCTACGAGCAGTACTTC	CSARAMTSGGYEQYF
15	-	many	TRBV6-2/TRBV6-3	TRBJ1-5	TGTGCCAGCAGTTACTCGGACGGAAGCAATCAGCCCCAGCATTTT	CASSYSDGSNQPQHF
14	TRBD1	many	TRBV29-1	TRBJ1-1	TGCAGCGTTCCACCCAGGGGGGGGAACACTGAAGCTTTCTTT	CSVPPRGGNTEAFF
13	-	-	TRBV7-9	TRBJ2-7	TGTGCCAGCAGCGGGGGGGCGTCCTACGAGCAGTACTTC	CASSGGASYEQYF
14	-	many	TRBV28	TRBJ2-3	TGTGCCAGCAGTCTACCCGGTGGGGGCAGTACGCAGTATTTT	CASSLPGGGSTQYF
15	-	many	TRBV4-1	TRBJ1-3	TGCGCCAGCAGCCAAGACGGCAACTCTGGAAACACCATATATTTT	CASSQDGNSGNTIYF
15	TRBD2	-	TRBV28	TRBJ2-5	TGTGCCAGCAGTTTTACGGGACTAGGTATGGAGACCCAGTACTTC	CASSFTGLGMETQYF
11	-	many	TRBV2	TRBJ2-7	TGTGCCAGCGGACATAGGTACGAGCAGTACTTC	CASGHRYEQYF
21	-	many	TRBV12-5	TRBJ1-4	TGTGCTAGTGGTTCGTCCATGGTCCAAGATTGGGACGAAAACCCTAATGAAAAACTGTTTTTT	CASGSSMVQDWDENPNEKLFF
15	-	-	TRBV27	TRBJ1-1	TGTGCCAGCAGTTTAGTGGCGGCGAGGGGGACTGAAGCTTTCTTT	CASSLVAARGTEAFF
14	-	many	TRBV7-9	TRBJ2-2	TGTGCCAGCAGCTTAGTCCAGAGCACCGGGGAGCTGTTTTTT	CASSLVQSTGELFF
14	-	few	TRBV10-3	TRBJ2-5	TGTGCCATCAGTGAGTCGGTCGGGGTAGAGACCCAGTACTTC	CAISESVGVETQYF
12	-	-	TRBV27	TRBJ1-1	TGTGCCAGCAGTTTTAGCGGCAGCGACGCTTTCTTT	CASSFSGSDAFF
14	-	many	TRBV12-3/TRBV12-4	TRBJ2-5	TGTGCCAGCAGCCCGCGGGACAGCCAAGAGACCCAGTACTTC	CASSPRDSQETQYF
15	-	many	TRBV5-1	TRBJ1-2	TGCGCCAGCAGCTTGGAGATCCCCCACCCTGGGGGCTACACCTTC	CASSLEIPHPGGYTF
13	-	-	TRBV6-2/TRBV6-3	TRBJ2-7	TGTGCCAGCGGTCAGGGCCTCCCCTACGAGCAGTACTTC	CASGQGLPYEQYF
15	-	few	TRBV27	TRBJ1-3	TGTGCCAGCAGACCCTCCGGGAGCCTAAGAAACACCATATATTTT	CASRPSGSLRNTIYF
20	TRBD1	-	TRBV12-3/TRBV12-4	TRBJ2-6	TGTGCCAGCAGTTTTTGGCCCTACGGGACAGATAGCTCTGGGGCCAACGTCCTGACTTTC	CASSFWPYGTDSSGANVLTF
16	-	many	TRBV7-8	TRBJ1-1	TGTGCCAGCAGCTTAGCGTTCTTCGGACAGAGCACTGAAGCTTTCTTT	CASSLAFFGQSTEAFF
16	-	-	TRBV27	TRBJ2-6	TGTGCCAGCAGTTTGGTACAGCCATCTGGGGCCAACGTCCTGACTTTC	CASSLVQPSGANVLTF
15	-	many	TRBV6-5	TRBJ2-7	TGTGCCAGCAGTTACTCGATAAGGGCGGCCTACGAGCAGTACTTC	CASSYSIRAAYEQYF
14	-	-	TRBV6-2/TRBV6-3	TRBJ2-7	TGTGCCAGCACTAACATCGAGACCCGTTACGAGCAGTACTTC	CASTNIETRYEQYF
14	-	-	TRBV20-1	TRBJ1-4	TGCGGCGCTCAGACCGGGACGGCAAATGAAAAACTGTTTTTT	CGAQTGTANEKLFF
16	-	-	TRBV29-1	TRBJ2-1	TGCAGCGTTGAAGAGGGGGACGGCGCCCGCTTCAATGAGCAGTTCTTC	CSVEEGDGARFNEQFF
14	-	many	TRBV7-8	TRBJ2-7	TGTGCCAGCAGCCCATTAGGCGGGACCGACGAGCAGTACTTC	CASSPLGGTDEQYF
19	TRBD2	many	TRBV4-3	TRBJ2-1	TGCGCCAGCAGCCAATTCAGCGCCCCTATAGCGGGGTCCTACAATGAGCAGTTCTTC	CASSQFSAPIAGSYNEQFF
13	-	many	TRBV27	TRBJ1-2	TGTGCCAGCAGTTTTGCAGGTCTGAATGGCTACACCTTC	CASSFAGLNGYTF